The clone carrying this T cell receptor beta chain was found once. Its target is not known. This entry belongs to a study of T cell responses to AZD1222 COVID-19 vaccine. Study outcomes and limitations: A rise in Spike-specific TCR breadth and depth followed two AZD1222 doses. There were repertoire samples only from the period after the peak T cell response. Donors in the cohort were predominantly white British and more often female, and clonal diversity was possibly underestimated.

The method was immunoSEQ multiplex PCR; TCRdb's version includes in-frame clones alone and lacks a portion of them. The sample includes tens of thousands of clones, approximately 85% of them seen just once. Unmatched junction bases numbered 12, after V lost 4 bases and J lost 3 bases. Germline-derived CDR1 and CDR2 are MGHDK and SYGVNS. CDR3 size: 17 residues. This sequence originates from an adult who received the AZD1222 COVID-19 vaccine. The V and J genes are TRBV25-1 and TRBJ1-2; TRBD1 matches 9 bases. Sequences were derived from peripheral blood, sampled 28 days after the second AZD1222 dose. CDR3 nucleotides: TGTGCCAGCAGTGCGCGGGGACAGGGTGCTATAGACTATGGCTACACCTTC. Encoded protein: CASSARGQGAIDYGYTF.